A selection of T cell receptor beta chains follows, all from one sample in a study of cytomegalovirus exposure and HLA in healthy donors. Using immunoSEQ multiplex PCR, the repertoire was profiled, and TCRdb retains in-frame clones only, with some absent. The data contain some 170,000 clones, approximately 70% of them singletons. The sample comprised PBMCs. These TCRs come from a human donor in good health. Both conserved end residues are part of each CDR3.

TRBV4-1,TRBJ2-2,CASSQTGAGELFF
TRBV27,TRBJ1-2,CASSSAGYGYTF
TRBV27,TRBJ2-3,CASSLTGSPDTQYF
TRBV9,TRBJ2-3,CASSVTQGDTRYF
TRBV18,TRBJ1-6,CASSPPLAGAPKGSLHF
TRBV29-1,TRBJ1-1,CSVGRFGGRTEAFF
TRBV5-6,TRBJ2-3,CASSLVASGTDTQYF
TRBV5-5,TRBJ2-1,CASSPEQGRYNEQFF
TRBV7-3,TRBJ2-5,CASSSTTGTQYF
TRBV7-2,TRBJ2-7,CASSLDGYNEQYF
TRBV5-4,TRBJ2-7,CAGSGGTYEQYF
TRBV9,TRBJ2-3,CASSGSGGRDTQYF
TRBV27,TRBJ1-4,CASSPGTASNEKLFF
TRBV4-1,TRBJ1-4,CASSQGPLTGGDEKLFF
TRBV5-6,TRBJ1-2,CASRTSPGGGEYGYTF
TRBV7-9,TRBJ1-1,CASSLEAGINTEAFF
TRBV5-4,TRBJ2-3,CASNPWSSDTQYF
TRBV7-7,TRBJ2-7,CASSLGTGTGHEQYF
TRBV10-3,TRBJ1-2,CAISDPGHHVGGYTF
TRBV9,TRBJ2-7,CASSYKGGTEQYF
TRBV6-1,TRBJ1-2,CASSSRGTEHYGYTF
TRBV14,TRBJ2-7,CASSQVRSQRIKSYEQYF
TRBV19,TRBJ1-2,CASSMRDRVPADGYTF
TRBV9,TRBJ2-7,CASSVDRGLTYEQYF
TRBV5-8,TRBJ2-1,CASSTYSSYNEQFF
TRBV9,TRBJ2-7,CASSVEAGAYEQYF
TRBV27,TRBJ1-5,CASSLRGGGYQPQHF
TRBV27,TRBJ2-2,CASSLNGGNTGELFF
TRBV30,TRBJ1-5,CAWRDGTDYNQPQHF
TRBV7-9,TRBJ2-7,CASSLEAGDYEQYF
TRBV6-1,TRBJ1-5,CASSERGATVYNQPQHF
TRBV19,.,CASSILGQAYEQYF
TRBV30,TRBJ1-5,CAWSTGQYNQPQHF
TRBV18,TRBJ1-1,CASSPSTGGMNTEAFF
TRBV10-1,TRBJ2-1,CASSGSGGAPYNEQFF
TRBV29-1,TRBJ1-2,CSVELNYGYTF